These 17 T cell receptor beta chains were sequenced from one sample in a study of cytomegalovirus exposure and HLA in healthy donors. Vbeta (60) and Jbeta (13) primers were used in the PCR. Method: immunoSEQ multiplex PCR; TCRdb's copy keeps in-frame clones and lacks some. The table records approximately 130,000 clones, approximately 61% of them present only once. The specimen was PBMCs. Source of these receptors: a woman between 40 and 55 years old in good health and CMV-seronegative.

The chain employs TRBV5-1 and TRBJ1-1, with 7 bases identical to TRBD1. With V trimmed by 0 bases and J by 0 bases, 8 bases remained unmatched. The germline CDR1 and CDR2 sequences are SGHRS and YFSETQ. This CDR3 contains 17 residues. This CDR3 is CASSLDISTGVNTEAFF. CDR3 DNA: TGCGCCAGCAGCTTGGACATCTCTACAGGGGTGAACACTGAAGCTTTCTTT.

This clone came up a few times. The chain carries TRBV9 and TRBJ1-4; TRBD1 might be the D (6 bases). Looked up from germline, CDR1 is SGDLS and CDR2 is YYNGEE. This CDR3 spans 14 amino acids. V was pared by 2 bases and J by 5 bases, with 10 bases between. This chain's CDR3 is CASSVERGNEKLFF. For the CDR3, the DNA is TGTGCCAGCAGCGTCGAAAGGGGGAATGAAAAACTGTTTTTT.

This clone was counted a few times. The chain employs TRBV10-3 and TRBJ2-5; D uncertain. Germline CDR1 reads ENHRY; CDR2 reads SYGVKD. The CDR3 sequence is 15 residues long. Trimming shortened V by 3 bases and J by 2 bases, and 13 bases separated the two germline ends. CDR3 sequence reads: CAISDFTGSQETQYF. CDR3 coding DNA: TGTGCCATCAGTGACTTCACCGGGTCACAAGAGACCCAGTACTTC.

The J gene is TRBJ1-4, the V gene TRBV11-2, with D unclear. The CDR3 covers 15 residues. Between the trimmed V and J ends, which lost 3 bases and 4 bases, there was a span of 12 bases. Germline CDR1 is SGHAT and CDR2 is FQNNGV. CDR3 protein: CASSFGLGDNEKLFF. The CDR3 DNA reads TGTGCCAGCAGCTTTGGACTCGGAGATAATGAAAAACTGTTTTTT.

V gene TRBV19 combines with J gene TRBJ2-1; D call uncertain. Trimming removed 7 bases from V and 8 bases from J, with 18 bases in between. This CDR3 contains 14 residues. Germline V gives CDR1 LNHDA, CDR2 SQIVND (reference sequence). CDR3 nucleotide sequence: TGTGCCAGTAAAGGTACTGGAGATTACTATGAGCAGTTCTTC. Its protein is CASKGTGDYYEQFF.

This rearrangement joins TRBV2 to TRBJ2-2, with D tentatively TRBD1 (5 bases). The CDR3 is 15 residues long. V lost 4 bases and J lost 0, with 9 bases in between. Germline CDR1 SNHLY, CDR2 FYNNEI. CDR3 in DNA: TGTGCCAGCAGTGCAAAGGGGCCGAACACCGGGGAGCTGTTTTTT. Encoded protein: CASSAKGPNTGELFF.

Here the CDR3 reads CAWGGVNTEAFF. CDR3 coding DNA: TGTGCCTGGGGAGGGGTGAACACTGAAGCTTTCTTT. V gene TRBV30 combines with J gene TRBJ1-1; a possible D gene is TRBD1 (5 bases). V lost 5 bases and J lost 0, with 7 bases in between. In germline, CDR1 is GTSNPN, CDR2 SVGIG (reference sequence). This CDR3 has 12 amino acids.

The V call is TRBV5-1, the J call TRBJ1-6; D unresolved. The CDR3 sequence is 12 residues long. Trimming pared 3 bases from V and 6 bases from J, leaving 4 bases between. From germline, CDR1 is SGHRS and CDR2 YFSETQ. In nucleotides, the CDR3 is TGCGCCAGCAGCTCTCTTAATTCACCCCTCCACTTT. Residues: CASSSLNSPLHF.

The chain couples TRBV10-3 to TRBJ2-7, with 7 bases aligning to TRBD1. The CDR3 loop spans 16 amino acids. V lost 0 bases to trimming and J lost 0 bases; unmatched junction nucleotides: 5. Germline loops: CDR1 ENHRY, CDR2 SYGVKD. The DNA for the CDR3 is TGTGCCATCAGTGAGTCGGGACAGTTGAGCTCCTACGAGCAGTACTTC. This codes for CAISESGQLSSYEQYF.

The chain has TRBV10-3 and TRBJ1-5; D might be TRBD1 (5 bases). V was cut by 1 base and J by 5 bases, with 18 bases left in between. This CDR3 comprises 17 residues. Germline V gene data show CDR1 as ENHRY and CDR2 as SYGVKD. The CDR3 sequence is CAISEFGNLGGYQPQHF. The CDR3 DNA reads as TGTGCCATCAGTGAGTTCGGAAATTTGGGGGGGTATCAGCCCCAGCATTTT.

This clone was observed a few times. V is TRBV7-2 and J is TRBJ2-5; 13 bases line up with TRBD2. The CDR3 is 16 residues long. Germline CDR1 and CDR2: SGHTA and FQGNSA. Germline trimming cut 7 bases from V and 2 bases from J; bases unmatched to any gene: 7. CDR3 in DNA: TGTGCCAGCAAACAGGGACTAGCGGGGCGTCAAGAGACCCAGTACTTC. This sequence encodes CASKQGLAGRQETQYF. Variable domain in full (rest from reference TRBV7-2 and TRBJ2-5): GAGVSQSPSNKVTEKGKDVELRCDPISGHTALYWYRQSLGQGLEFLIYFQGNSAPDKSGLPSDRFSAERTGGSVSTLTIQRTQQEDSAVYLCASKQGLAGRQETQYFGPGTRLLVL.

With regard to this clone: One end of the junction does not line up with germline, which may come from a read error. The chain carries TRBV6-4 and TRBJ1-6; possibly TRBD1 for D (6 bases). Germline CDR1 and CDR2: MRHNA and SNTAGT. The CDR3 consists of 15 residues. CDR3 DNA: TGTGCCAGCAGTTACTCTCGGACAGTAAATTCACCCCTCCACTTT. Translated, it gives CASSYSRTVNSPLHF.

A few counts support this clone. The DNA of the CDR3 is TGTGCCAGTAGTGACAGGGACTATGGCTACACCTTC. Residues: CASSDRDYGYTF. The V gene is TRBV19, the J gene TRBJ1-2, with 7 bases aligning to TRBD1. This CDR3 has 12 residues. With V trimmed by 5 bases and J by 3 bases, 0 bases remained unmatched. Germline assignment: CDR1 LNHDA and CDR2 SQIVND (reference sequence).

The chain is built from TRBV6-1 and TRBJ1-6, with TRBD1 matching 7 bases. CDR1 MNHNS and CDR2 SASEGT come from the germline V gene. The V segment lost 8 bases and the J segment 8 bases; nucleotides outside the gene matches: 6. The CDR3 runs to 13 residues. The CDR3, as DNA: TGTGCCAGCCGAGGGGGCCGGGATTCACCCCTCCACTTT. Protein sequence: CASRGGRDSPLHF.

The V and J genes are TRBV5-6 and TRBJ2-4; TRBD1 agrees at 8 bases. This CDR3 comprises 18 residues. V shed 4 bases, J shed 6 bases, and the junction held 18 bases outside the gene matches. Germline assignment: CDR1 SGHDT and CDR2 YYEEEE. CDR3 DNA sequence: TGTGCCAGCAGCCTTACCGGCAGGGGGCTGTCTAGGGCAAACATTCAGTACTTC. The encoded protein is CASSLTGRGLSRANIQYF.

This clone was observed once. CDR3 coding DNA: TGTGCCAGCTCACCACAGACTGTTGGGTTGAACACTGAAGCTTTCTTT. This translates into CASSPQTVGLNTEAFF. The chain employs TRBV18 and TRBJ1-1; D not resolved. Trimming removed 1 base from V and 0 bases from J, with 12 bases in between. The CDR3 is 16 residues long. From germline, CDR1 is KGHSH and CDR2 LQKENI. The full variable domain, completed using reference TRBV18 and TRBJ1-1, is NAGVMQNPRHLVRRRGQEARLRCSPMKGHSHVYWYRQLPEEGLKFMVYLQKENIIDESGMPKERFSAEFPKEGPSILRIQQVVRGDSAAYFCASSPQTVGLNTEAFFGQGTRLTVV.

This rearrangement joins TRBV27 to TRBJ2-1, with a tentative D call TRBD1 (6 bases). Trimming removed 5 bases from V and 9 bases from J, with 26 bases in between. Per germline, CDR1 MNHEY and CDR2 SMNVEV (reference sequence). The CDR3 consists of 17 residues. The CDR3 DNA sequence: TGTGCCAGCAGTCCCCGCCTGTCGGACAGACTTCGTGGTGAGCAGTTCTTC. Translation gives CASSPRLSDRLRGEQFF.